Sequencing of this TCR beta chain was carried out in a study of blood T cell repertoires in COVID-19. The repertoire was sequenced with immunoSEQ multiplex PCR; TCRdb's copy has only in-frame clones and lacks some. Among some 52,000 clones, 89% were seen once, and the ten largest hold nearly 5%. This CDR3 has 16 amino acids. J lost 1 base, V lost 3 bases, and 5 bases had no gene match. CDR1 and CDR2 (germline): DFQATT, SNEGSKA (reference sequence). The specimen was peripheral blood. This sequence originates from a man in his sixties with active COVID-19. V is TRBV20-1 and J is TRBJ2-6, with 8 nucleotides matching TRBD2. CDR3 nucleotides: TGCAGTGCTAGTAACGGGAGGGAGTCTGGGGCCAACGTCCTGACTTTC. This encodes CSASNGRESGANVLTF.